This record covers a single T cell receptor beta chain. Antigen specificity is unknown. Being one base from a much bigger clone, this may be a read error. These data are taken from a study of regulatory T cells in long-lasting Graves disease. Study-level findings and limits: Less diverse TCR repertoires were seen in persistent Graves' patients than in newly diagnosed ones. Persistent disease favored TRBV28, TRBJ1-2 and TRBJ2-5.

V trimming: 2 bases; J trimming: 4 bases; junction bases outside the gene matches: 10. The CDR3 spans 16 residues. The germline V gene has CDR1 SGHTA and CDR2 FQGNSA. Time point described: persistent/refractory GD, antithyroid drugs over 5 years with positive TRAb. PBMCs were the source of the RNA used for TCR sequencing. Combining iRepertoire HTBI primers with Arm-PCR of CDR3 regions, the authors built TCR beta libraries. Per the original data handling: Gene usage covered approximately 65 TRBV and 14 TRBJ segments. Via MiXCR, TCRdb re-called the multiplex PCR reads, giving one row per CDR3 protein. TCRdb assigned the V and J calls; the authors' analysis was not used. The repertoire has around 450,000 distinct CDR3 sequences, 20% to 25% of them found once; the top ten carry roughly 7.1%.

The sequence was collected from a female donor with Graves disease. This chain uses TRBV7-2 with TRBJ1-2, with 7 bases matching TRBD1. Sequenced material: peripheral blood mononuclear cells (PBMCs), taken when the disease was refractory, from a patient treated with antithyroid drugs. The CDR3 reads CTSSLNDRVYIYGYTF. CDR3 sequence (DNA): TGTACCAGCAGCTTAAATGACAGGGTCTATATCTATGGCTACACCTTC.